One T cell receptor beta chain is described in this entry. No antigen is known for it. The data were taken from a study of cytomegalovirus exposure and HLA in healthy donors. Whole-study findings and limits: An assumption of roughly uniform sequencing depth across donors underlay the presence/absence analyses. TCR association rates varied by HLA locus in a later analysis, with DRB1 highest and HLA-C lowest.

A multiplex PCR was run with 60 Vbeta primers and 13 Jbeta primers. Profiled with immunoSEQ multiplex PCR; TCRdb holds only in-frame clones, not every one. The sample yields roughly 150,000 clones, roughly 83% seen once. Germline lookup yields CDR1 LNHDA and CDR2 SQIVND (reference sequence). Deletions cut 3 bases from V and 0 bases from J, with 8 bases between. This CDR3 is 15 amino acids long. Sequenced sample: PBMCs. The J gene is TRBJ1-4, the V gene TRBV19; a possible D gene is TRBD1 (5 bases). This TCR came from a young woman in good health and CMV-seronegative. CDR3 nucleotides: TGTGCCAGTAGTATGGGGACTGCAACTAATGAAAAACTGTTTTTT. It specifies CASSMGTATNEKLFF.